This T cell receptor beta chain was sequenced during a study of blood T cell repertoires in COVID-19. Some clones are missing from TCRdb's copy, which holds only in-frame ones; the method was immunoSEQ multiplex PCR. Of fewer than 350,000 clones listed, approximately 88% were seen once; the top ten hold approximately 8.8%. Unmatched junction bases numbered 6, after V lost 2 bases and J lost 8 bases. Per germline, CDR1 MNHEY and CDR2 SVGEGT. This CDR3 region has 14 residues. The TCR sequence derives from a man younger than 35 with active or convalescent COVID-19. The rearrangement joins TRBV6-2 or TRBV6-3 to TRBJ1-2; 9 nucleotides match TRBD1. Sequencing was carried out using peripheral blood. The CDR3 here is CASSYGTGIKGYTF. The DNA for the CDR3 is TGTGCCAGCAGTTACGGGACAGGGATAAAGGGCTACACCTTC.